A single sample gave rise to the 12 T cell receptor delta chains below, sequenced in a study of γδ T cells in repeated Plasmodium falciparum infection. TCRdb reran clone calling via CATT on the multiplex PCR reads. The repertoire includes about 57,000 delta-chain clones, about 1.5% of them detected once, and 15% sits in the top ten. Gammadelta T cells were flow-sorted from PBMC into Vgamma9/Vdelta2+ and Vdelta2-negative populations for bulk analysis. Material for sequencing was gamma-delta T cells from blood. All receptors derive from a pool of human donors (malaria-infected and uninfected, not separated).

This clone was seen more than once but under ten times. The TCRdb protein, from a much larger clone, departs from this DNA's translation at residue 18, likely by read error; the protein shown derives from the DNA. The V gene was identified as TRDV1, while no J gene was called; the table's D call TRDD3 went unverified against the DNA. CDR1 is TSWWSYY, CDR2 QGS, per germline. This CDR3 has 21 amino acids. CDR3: CALGESLSYGPLWGRFDNLIF. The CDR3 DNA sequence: TGTGCTCTTGGGGAATCACTGTCCTACGGGCCCCTCTGGGGGAGATTCGATAACCTCATCTTT.

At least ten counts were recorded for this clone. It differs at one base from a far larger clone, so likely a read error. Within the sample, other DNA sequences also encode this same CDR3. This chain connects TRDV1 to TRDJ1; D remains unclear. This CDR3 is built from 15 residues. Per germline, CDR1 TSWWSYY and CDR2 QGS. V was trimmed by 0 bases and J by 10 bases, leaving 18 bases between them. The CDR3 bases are TGTGCTCTTGGGGAACTACTACAGTCTCCGATGGGACTCATCTTT. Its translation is CALGELLQSPMGLIF.

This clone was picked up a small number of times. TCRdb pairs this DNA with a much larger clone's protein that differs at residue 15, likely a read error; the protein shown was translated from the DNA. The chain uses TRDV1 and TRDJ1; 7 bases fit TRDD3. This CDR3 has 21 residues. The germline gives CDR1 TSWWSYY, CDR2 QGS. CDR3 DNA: TGTGCTCTTGGGGAACGTCCGAGGTACTGGGGAATGGTTCGGCACACCGATAAGCTCATCTTT. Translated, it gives CALGERPRYWGMVRHTDKLIF.

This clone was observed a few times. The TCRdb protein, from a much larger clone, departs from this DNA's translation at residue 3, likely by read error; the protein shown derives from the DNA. The CDR3 DNA reads TGTGCCTCTACGGCCTTCCTCTACATATACGGGGGTCGCGATAAACTCATCTTT. This sequence encodes CASTAFLYIYGGRDKLIF. The chain has TRDV3 and TRDJ1, with 7 nucleotides matching TRDD2. This CDR3 has 18 amino acids. The ends lost 4 bases at V and 4 bases at J; junction bases unmatched: 24. Germline CDR1 TVYSNPD, CDR2 GDNSRS (reference sequence). Full variable domain (remainder filled in from reference TRDV3 and TRDJ1): CDKVTQSSPDQTVASGSEVVLLCTYDTVYSNPDLFWYRIRPDYSFQFVFYGDNSRSEGADFTQGRFSVKHILTQKAFHLVISPVRTEDSATYYCASTAFLYIYGGRDKLIFGKGTRVTVEP.

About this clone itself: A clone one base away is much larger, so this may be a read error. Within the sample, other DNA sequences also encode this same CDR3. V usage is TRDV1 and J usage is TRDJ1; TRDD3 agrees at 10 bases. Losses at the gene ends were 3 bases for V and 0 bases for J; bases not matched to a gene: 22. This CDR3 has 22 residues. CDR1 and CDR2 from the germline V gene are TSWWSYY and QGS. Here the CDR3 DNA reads TGTGCTCTTGGGGAGTATTCGGCGTACTGGGGGATTGTGGAAGCGTACACCGATAAACTCATCTTT. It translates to CALGEYSAYWGIVEAYTDKLIF.

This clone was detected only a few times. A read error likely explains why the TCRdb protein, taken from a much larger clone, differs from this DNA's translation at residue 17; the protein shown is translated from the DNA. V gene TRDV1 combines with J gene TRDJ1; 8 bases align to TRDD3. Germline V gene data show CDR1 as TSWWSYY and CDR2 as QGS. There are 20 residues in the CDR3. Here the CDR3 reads CALGESLYWGIPKTYDRLIF. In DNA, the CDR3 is TGTGCTCTTGGGGAATCATTGTATTGGGGGATCCCCAAGACTTACGATAGACTCATCTTT.

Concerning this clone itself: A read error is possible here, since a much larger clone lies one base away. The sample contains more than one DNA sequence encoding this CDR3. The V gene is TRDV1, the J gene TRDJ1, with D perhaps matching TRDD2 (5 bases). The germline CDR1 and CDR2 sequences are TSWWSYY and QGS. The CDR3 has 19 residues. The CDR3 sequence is CALGEPSLNPVIYTDKLIF. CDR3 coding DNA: TGTGCTCTTGGGGAACCTTCCCTTAACCCTGTGATCTACACCGATAAGCTCATCTTT.

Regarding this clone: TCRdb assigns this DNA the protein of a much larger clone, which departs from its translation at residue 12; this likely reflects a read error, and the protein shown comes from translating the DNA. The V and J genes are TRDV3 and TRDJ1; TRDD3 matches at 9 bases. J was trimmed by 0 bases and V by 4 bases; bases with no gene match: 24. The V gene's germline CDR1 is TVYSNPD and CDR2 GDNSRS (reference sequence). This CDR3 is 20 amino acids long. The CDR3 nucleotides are TGTGCCTCTTTTTCCTACGTTCGGGCTGGGGGATTCCTATACACCGATAAACTCATCTTT. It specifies CASFSYVRAGGFLYTDKLIF.

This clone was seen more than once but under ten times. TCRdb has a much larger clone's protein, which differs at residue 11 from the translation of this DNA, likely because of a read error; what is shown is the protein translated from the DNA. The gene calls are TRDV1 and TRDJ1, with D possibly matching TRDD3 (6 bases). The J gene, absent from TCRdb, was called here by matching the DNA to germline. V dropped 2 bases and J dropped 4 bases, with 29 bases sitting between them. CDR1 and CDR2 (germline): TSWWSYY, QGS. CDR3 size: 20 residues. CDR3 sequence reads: CALGESLYWGVPKTYDKLIF. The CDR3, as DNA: TGTGCTCTTGGGGAATCATTGTATTGGGGGGTCCCCAAGACTTACGATAAACTCATCTTT.

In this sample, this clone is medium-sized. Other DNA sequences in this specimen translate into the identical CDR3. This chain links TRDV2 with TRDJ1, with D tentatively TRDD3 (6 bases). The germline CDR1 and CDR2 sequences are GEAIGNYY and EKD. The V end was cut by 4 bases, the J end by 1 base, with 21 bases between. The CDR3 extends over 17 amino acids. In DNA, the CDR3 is TGTGCCTGTGATAGTATCAGCCGTACTGGGCTCACCGATAAACTCATCTTT. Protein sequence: CACDSISRTGLTDKLIF.

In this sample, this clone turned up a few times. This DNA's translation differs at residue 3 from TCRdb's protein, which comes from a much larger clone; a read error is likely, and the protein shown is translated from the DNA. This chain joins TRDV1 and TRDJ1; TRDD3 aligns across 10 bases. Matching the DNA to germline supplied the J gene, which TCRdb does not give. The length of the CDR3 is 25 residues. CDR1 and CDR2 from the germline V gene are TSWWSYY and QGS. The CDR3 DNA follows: TGTGCTCCTGGGGAACCCTCTTGGCGAGCCCCTGCGGACAGAGTTTTGGGGGATACATCCGATAAACTCATCTTT. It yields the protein CAPGEPSWRAPADRVLGDTSDKLIF.

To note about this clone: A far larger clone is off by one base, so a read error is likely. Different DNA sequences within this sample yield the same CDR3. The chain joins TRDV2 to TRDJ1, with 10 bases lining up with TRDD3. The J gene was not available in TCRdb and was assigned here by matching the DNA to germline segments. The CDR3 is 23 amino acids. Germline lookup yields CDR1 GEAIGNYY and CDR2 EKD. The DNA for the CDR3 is TGTGCCTGTGACACCGTTGGTAGCGCGGTAAAAGGGGGATACGCAGCCGCCACCGACAAACTCATCTTT. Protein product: CACDTVGSAVKGGYAAATDKLIF.